One T cell receptor beta chain is described in this entry. Its antigen is as yet unknown. TCRdb keeps only in-frame clones here, not all; method: immunoSEQ multiplex PCR. This sample carries roughly 2.2 million clones, 85% to 95% of them seen once, and the ten largest clones take approximately 0.41%. The investigators split CD4+ cells into a CD45RA+ naive subset and a CD45RA-negative memory subset. The data originate from a study of shared clonotypes between healthy human individuals. Study-level points and caveats: Among several donors, roughly 5.5% of naive CD4 clonotypes were found in common.

Deletions cut 4 bases from V and 3 bases from J, with 17 bases between. Per germline, CDR1 SGHNT and CDR2 YYREEE (reference sequence). CDR3 size: 15 residues. The chain employs TRBV5-4 and TRBJ2-7; perhaps D is TRBD1 or TRBD2 (5 bases each). The receptor's source is a young man in good health. Some clones in this sample may be carry-over from other donors' samples. The material sequenced was naive CD4+ T cells from PBMCs. Documented subset: CD45RA+ positively selected. The CDR3, as DNA: TGTGCCAGCAGCCTGGAAGGGGACCGAGTCTACGAGCAGTACTTC. It encodes CASSLEGDRVYEQYF.